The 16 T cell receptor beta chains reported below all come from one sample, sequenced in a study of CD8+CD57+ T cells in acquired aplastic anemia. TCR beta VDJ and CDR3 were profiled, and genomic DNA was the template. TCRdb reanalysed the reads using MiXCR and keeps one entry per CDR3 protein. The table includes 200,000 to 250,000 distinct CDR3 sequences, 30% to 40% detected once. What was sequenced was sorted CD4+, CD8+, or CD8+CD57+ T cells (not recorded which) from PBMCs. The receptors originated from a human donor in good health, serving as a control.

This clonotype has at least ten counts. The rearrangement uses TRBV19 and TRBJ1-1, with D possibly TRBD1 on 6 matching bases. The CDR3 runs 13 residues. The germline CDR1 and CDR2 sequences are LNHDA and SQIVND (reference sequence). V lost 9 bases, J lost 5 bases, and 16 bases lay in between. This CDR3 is CASATGIRTEAFF. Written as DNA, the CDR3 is TGTGCCAGCGCAACAGGGATAAGGACTGAAGCTTTCTTT.

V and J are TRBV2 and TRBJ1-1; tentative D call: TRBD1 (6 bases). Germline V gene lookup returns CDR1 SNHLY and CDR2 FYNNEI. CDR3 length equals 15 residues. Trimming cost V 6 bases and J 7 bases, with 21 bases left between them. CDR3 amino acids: CASSDRTDRFLEAFF. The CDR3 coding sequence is TGTGCCAGCAGCGACCGGACCGACAGGTTTCTTGAAGCTTTCTTT.

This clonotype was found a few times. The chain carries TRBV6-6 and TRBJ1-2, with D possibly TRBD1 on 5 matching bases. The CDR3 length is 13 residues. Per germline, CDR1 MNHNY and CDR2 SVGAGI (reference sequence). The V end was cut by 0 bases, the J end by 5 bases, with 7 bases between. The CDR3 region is CASSYSGGYGYTF. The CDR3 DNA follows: TGTGCCAGCAGTTACTCGGGGGGATATGGCTACACCTTC.

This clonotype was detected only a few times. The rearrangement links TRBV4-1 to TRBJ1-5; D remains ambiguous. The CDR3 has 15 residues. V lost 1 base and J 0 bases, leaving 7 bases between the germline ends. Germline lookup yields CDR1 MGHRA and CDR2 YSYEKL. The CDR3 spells CASSQVVNSNQPQHF. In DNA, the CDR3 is TGCGCCAGCAGCCAAGTCGTAAATAGCAATCAGCCCCAGCATTTT.

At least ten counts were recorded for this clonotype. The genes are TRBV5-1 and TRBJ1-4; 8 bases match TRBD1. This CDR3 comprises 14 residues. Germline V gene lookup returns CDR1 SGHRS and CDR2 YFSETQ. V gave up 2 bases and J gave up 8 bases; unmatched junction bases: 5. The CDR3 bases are TGCGCCAGCAGCTTTGGACAGGGCGGCGAAAAACTGTTTTTT. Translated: CASSFGQGGEKLFF.

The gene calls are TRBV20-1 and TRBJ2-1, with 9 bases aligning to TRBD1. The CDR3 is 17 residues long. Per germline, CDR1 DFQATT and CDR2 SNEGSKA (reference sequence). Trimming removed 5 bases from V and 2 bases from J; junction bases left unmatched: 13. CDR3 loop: CSARSQTGTGPYNEQFF. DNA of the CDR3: TGCAGTGCTCGATCTCAAACCGGGACAGGGCCCTACAATGAGCAGTTCTTC.

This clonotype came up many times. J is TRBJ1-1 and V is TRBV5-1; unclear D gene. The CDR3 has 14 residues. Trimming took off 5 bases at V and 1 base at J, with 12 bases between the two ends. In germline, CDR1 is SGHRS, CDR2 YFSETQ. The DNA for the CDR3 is TGCGCCAGCAGGTTGACTCAGTGGAACACTGAAGCTTTCTTT. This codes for CASRLTQWNTEAFF.

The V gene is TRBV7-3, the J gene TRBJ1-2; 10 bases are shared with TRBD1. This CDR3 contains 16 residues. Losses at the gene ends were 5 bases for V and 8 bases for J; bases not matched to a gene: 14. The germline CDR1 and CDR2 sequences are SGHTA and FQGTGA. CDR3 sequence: CASSPLKGGQGDGYTF. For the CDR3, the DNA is TGTGCCAGCAGCCCACTCAAGGGAGGACAGGGGGACGGCTACACCTTC.

The CDR3 here is CATPGIRETQYF. CDR3 nucleotides: TGTGCTACCCCAGGGATTAGGGAGACCCAGTACTTC. This chain joins TRBV2 and TRBJ2-5, with D tentatively TRBD1 (5 bases). Germline V gene data show CDR1 as SNHLY and CDR2 as FYNNEI. CDR3 length: 12 amino acids.

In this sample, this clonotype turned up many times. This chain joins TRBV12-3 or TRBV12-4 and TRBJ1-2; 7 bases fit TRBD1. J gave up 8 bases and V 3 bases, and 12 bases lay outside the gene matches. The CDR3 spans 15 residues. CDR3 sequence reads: CASSLFDRVGGGYTF. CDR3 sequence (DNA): TGTGCCAGCAGTTTGTTCGACAGGGTGGGGGGAGGCTACACCTTC.

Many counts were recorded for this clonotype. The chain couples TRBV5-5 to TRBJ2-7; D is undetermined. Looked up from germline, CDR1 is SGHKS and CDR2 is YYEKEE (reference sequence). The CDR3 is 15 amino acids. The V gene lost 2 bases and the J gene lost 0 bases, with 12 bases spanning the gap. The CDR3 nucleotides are TGTGCCAGCAGCTTCGGGCCTGGTAGCTCCTACGAGCAGTACTTC. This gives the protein CASSFGPGSSYEQYF.

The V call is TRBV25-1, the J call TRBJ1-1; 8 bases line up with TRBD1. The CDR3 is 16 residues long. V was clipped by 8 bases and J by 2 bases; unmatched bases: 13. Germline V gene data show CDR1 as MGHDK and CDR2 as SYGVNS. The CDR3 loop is CASLEAMGQDNTEAFF. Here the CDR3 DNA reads TGTGCCAGCTTAGAGGCTATGGGACAGGATAACACTGAAGCTTTCTTT.

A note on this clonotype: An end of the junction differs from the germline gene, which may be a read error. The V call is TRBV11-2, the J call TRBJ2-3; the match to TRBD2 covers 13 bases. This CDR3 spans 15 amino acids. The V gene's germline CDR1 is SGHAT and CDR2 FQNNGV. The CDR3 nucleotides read TGTGCCAGCAGCCGACTAGCGGGGGGCACATATACGCAGTGTTTT. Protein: CASSRLAGGTYTQCF.

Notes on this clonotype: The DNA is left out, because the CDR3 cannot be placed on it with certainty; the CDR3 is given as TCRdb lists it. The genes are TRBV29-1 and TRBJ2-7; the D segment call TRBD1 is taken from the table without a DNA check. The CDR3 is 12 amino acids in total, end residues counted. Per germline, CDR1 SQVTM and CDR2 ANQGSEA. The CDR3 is CSVGTGSYERYF.

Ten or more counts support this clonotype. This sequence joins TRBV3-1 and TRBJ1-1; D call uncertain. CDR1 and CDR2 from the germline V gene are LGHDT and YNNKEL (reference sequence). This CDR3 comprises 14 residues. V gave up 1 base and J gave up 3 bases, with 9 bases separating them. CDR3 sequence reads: CASSQGGVYTEAFF. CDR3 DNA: TGTGCCAGCAGCCAAGGGGGAGTGTACACTGAAGCTTTCTTT.

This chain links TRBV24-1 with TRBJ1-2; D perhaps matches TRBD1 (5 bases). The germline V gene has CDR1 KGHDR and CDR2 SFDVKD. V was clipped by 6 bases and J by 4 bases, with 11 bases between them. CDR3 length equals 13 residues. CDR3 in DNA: TGTGCCACCAGTTTCCCCGGGGCCTATGGCTACACCTTC. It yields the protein CATSFPGAYGYTF.